These 7 T cell receptor beta chains were all obtained from the same sample, sequenced in a study of cytomegalovirus exposure and HLA in healthy donors. The primer mix had 60 Vbeta and 13 Jbeta primers. The data were produced by immunoSEQ multiplex PCR, yet TCRdb's version contains in-frame clones alone and is incomplete. Of 60,000 to 70,000 clones in the sample, about 80% were seen once. The sequenced sample was PBMCs. The receptors were sampled from a woman aged 30 to 39 in good health and CMV-seronegative.

This chain connects TRBV2 to TRBJ1-1; a weak D match, TRBD1 (5 bases). This CDR3 has 13 amino acids. V gave up 3 bases and J gave up 5 bases, with 10 bases separating them. Germline-derived CDR1 and CDR2 are SNHLY and FYNNEI. This CDR3 is CASSEEKGTEAFF. Here the CDR3 DNA reads TGTGCCAGCAGTGAGGAGAAGGGGACTGAAGCTTTCTTT.

This chain links TRBV7-2 with TRBJ2-1, with D possibly being TRBD1 (6 bases). Trimming pared 5 bases from V and 6 bases from J, leaving 11 bases between. This CDR3 is 13 amino acids long. Germline CDR1 reads SGHTA; CDR2 reads FQGNSA. The CDR3 nucleotides read TGTGCCAGCAGCGCCAACAGGGTCAATGAGCAGTTCTTC. Residues: CASSANRVNEQFF.

The chain combines TRBV11-2 with TRBJ1-1, with a tentative D call TRBD1 (6 bases). The CDR3 is 15 amino acids. Per the germline V gene, CDR1 is SGHAT and CDR2 is FQNNGV. The germline V and J ends were trimmed by 5 bases and 0 bases, with 13 bases remaining between them. The CDR3 here is CASSRGIGLNTEAFF. The CDR3, as DNA: TGTGCCAGCAGCAGGGGGATCGGGCTGAACACTGAAGCTTTCTTT. The whole variable domain, filled in from reference TRBV11-2 and TRBJ1-1, reads EAGVAQSPRYKIIEKRQSVAFWCNPISGHATLYWYQQILGQGPKLLIQFQNNGVVDDSQLPKDRFSAERLKGVDSTLKIQPAKLEDSAVYLCASSRGIGLNTEAFFGQGTRLTVV.

The J gene is TRBJ2-1, the V gene TRBV9, with D possibly matching TRBD2 (6 bases). Trimming removed 0 bases from V and 5 bases from J, with 12 bases in between. Germline V gene data show CDR1 as SGDLS and CDR2 as YYNGEE. The CDR3 sequence is 15 residues long. CDR3 nucleotide sequence: TGTGCCAGCAGCGTAGTAAGGGGAGGAAACAATGAGCAGTTCTTC. This gives the protein CASSVVRGGNNEQFF.

The V call is TRBV5-6, the J call TRBJ1-5; 8 bases line up with TRBD1. This CDR3 is 13 amino acids long. Germline loops: CDR1 SGHDT, CDR2 YYEEEE. J gave up 7 bases and V 4 bases, and 4 bases lay outside the gene matches. CDR3 in amino acids: CASSRNRGQPQHF. The CDR3 DNA reads as TGTGCCAGCAGCCGAAACAGGGGGCAGCCCCAGCATTTT.

V gene TRBV2 combines with J gene TRBJ1-4; 11 bases match TRBD1. The CDR3 consists of 15 residues. Germline-derived CDR1 and CDR2 are SNHLY and FYNNEI. Trimming removed 6 bases from V and 6 bases from J; junction bases left unmatched: 6. CDR3 sequence reads: CASSARGQGDEKLFF. Here the CDR3 DNA reads TGTGCCAGCAGCGCTAGGGGACAGGGGGATGAAAAACTGTTTTTT.

This chain links TRBV30 with TRBJ1-1, with D possibly being TRBD1 (5 bases). The CDR3 extends over 14 amino acids. Looked up from germline, CDR1 is GTSNPN and CDR2 is SVGIG (reference sequence). V gave up 2 bases and J gave up 1 base, with 11 bases separating them. CDR3 DNA: TGTGCCTGGAGTACCTACAGGCAGAACACTGAAGCTTTCTTT. This codes for CAWSTYRQNTEAFF.